In its sample, the clone carrying this T cell receptor (beta chain) was seen a few times. Its cognate antigen is unknown. TCRdb re-called the 5' RACE reads through MiXCR, storing one row per CDR3 protein. The sample consists of around 300,000 distinct CDR3 sequences, around 21% of them appearing once. This CDR3 is 13 amino acids long. Germline V gives CDR1 DFQATT, CDR2 SNEGSKA (reference sequence). With 5 bases clipped from V and 2 bases from J, the junction kept 5 bases outside the gene matches. The sample is drawn from a study of CD8 T cells in ankylosing spondylitis. Findings and caveats of the study: Ankylosing spondylitis blood appeared to carry a characteristic TCR beta motif of fewer than 10 highly homologous variants.

V usage is TRBV20-1 and J usage is TRBJ1-2, with 7 bases matching TRBD1. This receptor was taken from a female donor with ankylosing spondylitis or in good health (not recorded which). Sequencing was performed on blood, either unsorted or a sorted T cell fraction (not recorded which). CDR3 protein: CSADDRENYGYTF. The DNA for the CDR3 is TGCAGTGCTGACGACAGGGAAAACTATGGCTACACCTTC.